What follows are 26 T cell receptor beta chains derived from one specimen sequenced in a study of cytomegalovirus exposure and HLA in healthy donors. Vbeta (60) and Jbeta (13) primers were used in the PCR. The protocol was immunoSEQ multiplex PCR, while the TCRdb copy is restricted to in-frame clones and leaves out a portion. This sample carries 200,000 to 250,000 clones, 80% to 90% of them seen once, and the ten largest clones take 0.9% to 1.1%. Source material: PBMCs. These receptors were obtained from a young woman in good health and CMV-seronegative.

V and J are TRBV19 and TRBJ2-5; weak D call: TRBD2 (6 bases). The CDR3 is 15 residues long. The V gene's germline CDR1 is LNHDA and CDR2 SQIVND (reference sequence). The V and J ends lost 6 bases and 5 bases respectively, with 19 bases between them. The CDR3 DNA reads as TGTGCCAGTAGCCGCGGGACCCAAGGGGCGGAGACCCAGTACTTC. Translation gives CASSRGTQGAETQYF.

Turning to this clone: This specimen includes other DNA sequences encoding the same CDR3. The chain carries TRBV18 and TRBJ2-7; 9 nucleotides match TRBD1. The V gene's germline CDR1 is KGHSH and CDR2 LQKENI. The J segment lost 7 bases and the V segment lost 6 bases, leaving 10 bases of the junction unmatched. This CDR3 contains 14 residues. This CDR3 is CASSGQGFVREQYF. The DNA of the CDR3 is TGTGCCAGCTCGGGACAGGGCTTCGTTCGGGAGCAGTACTTC.

As DNA, the CDR3 is TGTGCCAGCAGCCCCCCAGTGGTGGGACAGTTTTTCACAGATACGCAGTATTTT. Translation: CASSPPVVGQFFTDTQYF. The rearrangement links TRBV5-6 to TRBJ2-3; 7 nucleotides agree with TRBD1. CDR1 SGHDT and CDR2 YYEEEE come from the germline V gene. This CDR3 has 18 amino acids. Trimming at V came to 4 bases and at J to 2 bases, leaving 16 bases not matched to a gene.

The V call is TRBV19, the J call TRBJ1-2, with no clear D. The germline V gene encodes CDR1 LNHDA and CDR2 SQIVND (reference sequence). Trimming removed 5 bases from V and 6 bases from J, with 19 bases in between. The CDR3 is 15 residues long. DNA of the CDR3: TGTGCCAGTAGTGTAAGAGGAAATACTCAGAATGGCTACACCTTC. Encoded protein: CASSVRGNTQNGYTF.

In its sample, this clone was seen a few times. V is TRBV6-1 and J is TRBJ1-2, with 7 nucleotides matching TRBD1. J lost 4 bases, V lost 2 bases, and 7 bases had no gene match. The CDR3 spans 15 residues. CDR1 is MNHNS and CDR2 is SASEGT in the germline V gene. CDR3 sequence reads: CASSETGTALYGYTF. Written as DNA, the CDR3 is TGTGCCAGCAGTGAAACGGGGACAGCTCTCTATGGCTACACCTTC.

This rearrangement joins TRBV7-2 to TRBJ2-7, with 9 bases identical to TRBD2. J lost 1 base, V lost 5 bases, and 6 bases had no gene match. Germline V gene lookup returns CDR1 SGHTA and CDR2 FQGNSA. The CDR3 runs to 15 residues. The CDR3 DNA reads as TGTGCCAGCAGCCCTACTAGCGGGCCATCCTACGAGCAGTACTTC. Amino acid sequence: CASSPTSGPSYEQYF.

The CDR3 coding sequence is TGTGCCAGCAGCCAGGACAGGACGGGGGCGGAGACCCAGTACTTC. This gives the protein CASSQDRTGAETQYF. The rearrangement joins TRBV5-8 to TRBJ2-5; tentatively, D is TRBD1 (7 bases). This CDR3 contains 15 residues. Per germline, CDR1 SGHTS and CDR2 YDEGEE. The V end was cut by 4 bases, the J end by 5 bases, with 18 bases between.

The chain is built from TRBV15 and TRBJ1-2; 11 bases match TRBD1. The CDR3 totals 14 residues. Germline CDR1 LNHNV, CDR2 YYDKDF (reference sequence). The ends lost 9 bases at V and 8 bases at J; junction bases unmatched: 11. The CDR3 bases are TGTGCCACACATCACCCGGGGACAGGGGGAGGCTACACCTTC. This codes for CATHHPGTGGGYTF. Looking up the rest from reference TRBV15 and TRBJ1-2 gives the full variable domain: DAMVIQNPRYQVTQFGKPVTLSCSQTLNHNVMYWYQQKSSQAPKLLFHYYDKDFNNEADTPDNFQSRRPNTSFCFLDIRSPGLGDTAMYLCATHHPGTGGGYTFGSGTRLTVV.

J is TRBJ2-3 and V is TRBV6-4; D perhaps matches TRBD2 (5 bases). This CDR3 contains 15 residues. V was cut by 4 bases and J by 3 bases, with 14 bases left in between. CDR1 is MRHNA, CDR2 SNTAGT, per germline. The CDR3 here is CASSVRSGPTDTQYF. Here the CDR3 DNA reads TGTGCCAGCAGTGTCCGGAGCGGTCCGACAGATACGCAGTATTTT.

The rearrangement links TRBV5-4 to TRBJ2-7, with 7 nucleotides matching TRBD1. CDR1 is SGHNT and CDR2 is YYREEE in the germline V gene (reference sequence). The V gene end was trimmed by 4 bases and the J gene end by 3 bases; junction bases not matched to a gene: 1. The CDR3 loop spans 12 amino acids. The DNA of the CDR3 is TGTGCCAGCAGCCGACAGGGCTACGAGCAGTACTTC. Translating it yields CASSRQGYEQYF.

The rearrangement joins TRBV19 to TRBJ2-7; perhaps TRBD1 as D (5 bases). Germline CDR1 and CDR2: LNHDA and SQIVND (reference sequence). The CDR3 runs to 13 residues. The germline V and J ends were trimmed by 5 bases and 6 bases, with 14 bases remaining between them. CDR3 coding DNA: TGTGCCAGTAGTGTTGACAGCTACCTCGAGCAGTACTTC. Translation gives CASSVDSYLEQYF.

The rearrangement joins TRBV5-1 to TRBJ2-1; 12 positions agree with TRBD2. V shed 4 bases, J shed 4 bases, and the junction held 6 bases outside the gene matches. Germline lookup yields CDR1 SGHRS and CDR2 YFSETQ. CDR3 length equals 16 residues. The CDR3 DNA is TGCGCCAGCAGCCGCGAACTAGCGGGGGGATACAATGAGCAGTTCTTC. The encoded protein is CASSRELAGGYNEQFF.

The chain couples TRBV5-1 to TRBJ2-7; TRBD2 matches 9 bases. Germline assignment: CDR1 SGHRS and CDR2 YFSETQ. J gave up 0 bases and V 1 base, and 2 bases lay outside the gene matches. The CDR3 runs 15 residues. CDR3 DNA: TGCGCCAGCAGCTTGTCTAGCGGGGACTCCTACGAGCAGTACTTC. Translation gives CASSLSSGDSYEQYF. Drawing the rest from reference TRBV5-1 and TRBJ2-7, the complete variable domain is KAGVTQTPRYLIKTRGQQVTLSCSPISGHRSVSWYQQTPGQGLQFLFEYFSETQRNKGNFPGRFSGRQFSNSRSEMNVSTLELGDSALYLCASSLSSGDSYEQYFGPGTRLTVT.

The rearrangement links TRBV29-1 to TRBJ1-5; 7 bases map to TRBD1. The CDR3 has 13 amino acids. Looked up from germline, CDR1 is SQVTM and CDR2 is ANQGSEA. Trimming removed 5 bases from V and 4 bases from J; junction bases left unmatched: 5. The CDR3 DNA reads as TGCAGCGTTTTACAGGGGCAGAATCAGCCCCAGCATTTT. It yields the protein CSVLQGQNQPQHF.

As concerns this clone: This sample also contains other DNA sequences that code for the same CDR3. The V call is TRBV2, the J call TRBJ2-1; TRBD2 matches at 11 bases. CDR1 is SNHLY and CDR2 is FYNNEI in the germline V gene. The J segment lost 4 bases and the V segment lost 7 bases, leaving 3 bases of the junction unmatched. The length of the CDR3 is 14 residues. The CDR3 sequence is CASTGTSGYNEQFF. The CDR3 DNA reads TGTGCCAGCACCGGGACTAGCGGATACAATGAGCAGTTCTTC.

The CDR3 region has the DNA TGTGCCAGCTCGACAGGGCTGAACACTGAAGCTTTCTTT. Translation: CASSTGLNTEAFF. V gene TRBV2 combines with J gene TRBJ1-1; 7 bases match TRBD1. Germline V lookup: CDR1 SNHLY, CDR2 FYNNEI. V shed 8 bases, J shed 0 bases, and the junction held 3 bases outside the gene matches. CDR3 length equals 13 residues.

V gene TRBV7-9 combines with J gene TRBJ2-2; D unclear. Germline loops: CDR1 SEHNR, CDR2 FQNEAQ (reference sequence). This CDR3 is built from 12 residues. V was clipped by 4 bases and J by 5 bases, with 5 bases between them. The CDR3, as DNA: TGTGCCAGCAGCTCTCTTACCGGGGAGCTGTTTTTT. Amino acids: CASSSLTGELFF.

This clone was found a few times. The chain uses TRBV6-5 and TRBJ2-7, with 7 bases lining up with TRBD2. With V trimmed by 5 bases and J by 5 bases, 3 bases remained unmatched. The CDR3 length is 12 residues. Germline CDR1 reads MNHEY; CDR2 reads SVGAGI. The CDR3 here is CASSLGGDEQYF. Written as DNA, the CDR3 is TGTGCCAGCAGTCTGGGGGGGGACGAGCAGTACTTC.

For this clone: The same CDR3 can be traced to other DNA sequences in this sample. The gene calls are TRBV29-1 and TRBJ1-1; 9 bases are shared with TRBD1. This CDR3 contains 12 residues. The germline V gene has CDR1 SQVTM and CDR2 ANQGSEA. The trim removed 7 bases at V and 1 base at J, leaving 1 base unmatched. CDR3 sequence (DNA): TGCAGCGGGGGACAGGGGAACACTGAAGCTTTCTTT. Its translation is CSGGQGNTEAFF. Looking up the rest from reference TRBV29-1 and TRBJ1-1 gives the full variable domain: SAVISQKPSRDICQRGTSLTIQCQVDSQVTMMFWYRQQPGQSLTLIATANQGSEATYESGFVIDKFPISRPNLTFSTLTVSNMSPEDSSIYLCSGGQGNTEAFFGQGTRLTVV.

The rearrangement joins TRBV9 to TRBJ2-2; TRBD2 agrees at 7 bases. Germline CDR1 is SGDLS and CDR2 is YYNGEE. The CDR3 runs to 15 residues. The V segment lost 0 bases and the J segment 4 bases; nucleotides outside the gene matches: 3. The CDR3 spells CASSVGSGSTGELFF. The CDR3 DNA reads as TGTGCCAGCAGCGTAGGTAGCGGGTCCACCGGGGAGCTGTTTTTT.

The rearrangement uses TRBV5-1 and TRBJ2-3, with D perhaps TRBD2 (5 bases). From germline, CDR1 is SGHRS and CDR2 YFSETQ. With 7 bases removed from V and 2 bases from J, the gap between germline ends came to 8 bases. This CDR3 is 12 amino acids long. This CDR3 is CASPRATDTQYF. DNA for the CDR3: TGCGCCAGCCCGCGGGCCACAGATACGCAGTATTTT. Together with reference TRBV5-1 and TRBJ2-3, the CDR3 gives the full variable domain: KAGVTQTPRYLIKTRGQQVTLSCSPISGHRSVSWYQQTPGQGLQFLFEYFSETQRNKGNFPGRFSGRQFSNSRSEMNVSTLELGDSALYLCASPRATDTQYFGPGTRLTVL.

The chain recombines TRBV19 with TRBJ2-4; D perhaps matches TRBD1 (5 bases). V was clipped by 5 bases and J by 6 bases, with 17 bases between them. CDR1 LNHDA and CDR2 SQIVND come from the germline V gene (reference sequence). This CDR3 contains 15 residues. CDR3 DNA sequence: TGTGCCAGTAGTGCCCAGGGTAATTGGAGAAACATTCAGTACTTC. It codes for CASSAQGNWRNIQYF.

The genes are TRBV27 and TRBJ2-1, with TRBD2 matching 9 bases. V lost 2 bases to trimming and J lost 9 bases; unmatched junction nucleotides: 17. Per the germline V gene, CDR1 is MNHEY and CDR2 is SMNVEV (reference sequence). The CDR3 is made up of 18 amino acids. CDR3 bases: TGTGCCAGCAGTTTAAGGTTTTGGGCGGGAGGGCCGCGAGGTGAGCAGTTCTTC. Its protein is CASSLRFWAGGPRGEQFF.

V gene TRBV13 combines with J gene TRBJ2-1; D remains unclear. CDR1 is PRHDT and CDR2 is FYEKMQ in the germline V gene (reference sequence). V lost 1 base to trimming and J lost 5 bases, with 6 bases between them. This CDR3 contains 13 residues. CDR3 sequence reads: CASSLVQNNEQFF. CDR3 sequence (DNA): TGTGCCAGCAGCTTAGTTCAGAACAATGAGCAGTTCTTC.

This CDR3 is CASSWGTGQETQYF. The CDR3 DNA follows: TGCGCCAGCAGCTGGGGGACAGGGCAAGAGACCCAGTACTTC. The chain joins TRBV5-1 to TRBJ2-5; 9 bases line up with TRBD1. The V segment lost 3 bases and the J segment 2 bases; nucleotides outside the gene matches: 2. The CDR3 loop spans 14 amino acids. CDR1 is SGHRS, CDR2 YFSETQ, per germline.

This clone occurred a few times. The rearrangement uses TRBV11-2 and TRBJ2-1, with TRBD2 as a possible D gene (6 bases). Germline CDR1 and CDR2: SGHAT and FQNNGV. V lost 4 bases and J lost 0, with 16 bases in between. This CDR3 spans 17 amino acids. The CDR3 bases are TGTGCCAGCAGCTCTAGGGCGGGATTTTTCTCCTACAATGAGCAGTTCTTC. Translation gives CASSSRAGFFSYNEQFF. The whole variable domain, filled in from reference TRBV11-2 and TRBJ2-1, reads EAGVAQSPRYKIIEKRQSVAFWCNPISGHATLYWYQQILGQGPKLLIQFQNNGVVDDSQLPKDRFSAERLKGVDSTLKIQPAKLEDSAVYLCASSSRAGFFSYNEQFFGPGTRLTVL.